This TCR beta chain came from a study of beta chain features in type 1 diabetes. Investigators reverse transcribed all isolated RNA, so they sequenced expressed TCRB transcripts. The data were produced by immunoSEQ multiplex PCR, yet TCRdb's version contains in-frame clones alone and is incomplete. This sample has fewer than 350,000 clones, with about 15% found just once. This clone was picked up a small number of times. Its antigen is currently unknown. Study-level results: Type 1 diabetes patients had TCRB CDR3s that were shorter (moderately but significantly so) in all four CD4+ subsets.

The CDR3 totals 16 residues. The sequenced material came from naive CD4+ T cells from blood. The TCR originated in a man aged 18 to 35 with type 1 diabetes. The chain combines TRBV21-1 with TRBJ1-5; the table's D call, TRBD1, was not checked against the DNA. TRBV21-1 is assigned pseudogene status. The CDR3 protein is CASSSPHSSNNQPQHF. CDR3 sequence (DNA): TGTGCCAGCAGCAGCCCGCACAGTAGTAACAATCAGCCCCAGCATTTT.